The clone carrying this TCR beta chain turned up a few times. What it recognizes is unknown. This sample stems from a study of T cells in Graves' hyperthyroidism and ophthalmopathy. Amplification targeted TCR beta CDR3 regions from RNA transcripts. The study used the HTBI primer set for a first-round RT-PCR of the TCR CDR3. TCRdb reanalysed the multiplex PCR reads using MiXCR and keeps one entry per CDR3 protein. The repertoire includes roughly 800,000 distinct CDR3 sequences, roughly 40% of them detected once, and 8% to 9% sits in the top ten. Study observations and caveats: For ophthalmopathy, model prediction preceded onset by a median about 6.4 months.

The V end was cut by 6 bases, the J end by 1 base, with 15 bases between. Germline CDR1 reads DFQATT; CDR2 reads SNEGSKA (reference sequence). This CDR3 region has 14 residues. It was uncontrolled infection, other autoimmune disease, pregnancy or lactation that excluded patients. On the basis of clinical symptoms, serum thyroxine and TRAb, thyroid ultrasound and orbital computed tomography, diagnoses were made. The sample taken for sequencing was blood. The TCR sequence derives from a young man with Graves' hyperthyroidism. The chain is built from TRBV20-1 and TRBJ1-2, with D perhaps TRBD1 (6 bases). The CDR3 is CSAIRTEGNYGYTF. CDR3 DNA sequence: TGCAGTGCAATTAGGACAGAGGGTAACTATGGCTACACCTTC.